This TCR beta chain appears in the sequencing data of a study of blood T cell repertoires in COVID-19. Study at large: Spain, Italy and the United States supplied samples that represented acute and convalescent COVID-19.

This CDR3 comprises 14 residues. CDR1 is SGHTA, CDR2 FQGNSA, per germline. The J segment lost 2 bases and the V segment lost 5 bases, leaving 5 bases of the junction unmatched. This clone appeared a few times. Profiling relied on immunoSEQ multiplex PCR, and the TCRdb table lists in-frame clones only, not all of them. The data show about 270,000 clones, roughly 90% seen once. The chain employs TRBV7-2 and TRBJ1-1, with TRBD1 matching 7 bases. The sample was PBMCs or T cells enriched from blood (not recorded which). The TCR was taken from a woman between 35 and 50 years old with acute COVID-19. The CDR3 DNA reads TGTGCCAGCAGCCTACAGGGGTTAAACACTGAAGCTTTCTTT. This translates into CASSLQGLNTEAFF.